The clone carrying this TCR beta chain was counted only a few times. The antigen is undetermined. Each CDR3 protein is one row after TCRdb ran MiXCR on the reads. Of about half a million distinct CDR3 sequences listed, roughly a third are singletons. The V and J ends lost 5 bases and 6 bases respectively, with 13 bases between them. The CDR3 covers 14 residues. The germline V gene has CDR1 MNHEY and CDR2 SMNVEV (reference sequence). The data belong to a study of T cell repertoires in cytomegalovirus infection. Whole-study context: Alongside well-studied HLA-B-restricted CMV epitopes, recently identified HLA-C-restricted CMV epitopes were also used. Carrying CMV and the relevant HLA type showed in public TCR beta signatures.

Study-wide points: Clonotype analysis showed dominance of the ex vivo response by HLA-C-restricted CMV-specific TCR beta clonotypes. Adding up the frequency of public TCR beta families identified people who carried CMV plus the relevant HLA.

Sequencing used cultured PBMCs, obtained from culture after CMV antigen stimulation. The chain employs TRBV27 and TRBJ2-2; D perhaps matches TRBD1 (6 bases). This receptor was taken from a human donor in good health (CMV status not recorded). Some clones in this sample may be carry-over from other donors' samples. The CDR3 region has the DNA TGTGCCAGCAGTCCTAACAGGGACGCCGGGGAGCTGTTTTTT. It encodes CASSPNRDAGELFF.